This T cell receptor (beta chain) is from a study of T cells in Graves' hyperthyroidism and ophthalmopathy (dated by TCRdb to between 2018 and 2020). Some background on the complete study: Peripheral blood was collected at initial diagnosis, before any treatment. Whether ophthalmopathy could be predicted prospectively was tested in an independent validation cohort made up of under 20 hyperthyroidism patients plus 17 patients who later progressed to ophthalmopathy. A discovery cohort of about a hundred patients, fewer than 50 with Graves' ophthalmopathy and more than 55 with stable Graves' hyperthyroidism, was used to find distinguishing TCR V-J signatures. TCR Vbeta CDR3 sequencing of some 140 peripheral blood samples (43 ophthalmopathy, some 75 hyperthyroidism and roughly 17 progressor patients) is reported in the paper. Following sampling, methimazole starting at 30 mg daily was given to hyperthyroidism patients, and high-dose intravenous methylprednisolone was given to ophthalmopathy patients. Thyroid tissue and blood T-cell repertoires from roughly six Graves' hyperthyroidism patients were also compared in the study. For training and testing, the 110 or so patients in the discovery cohort were randomly divided in a 7:3 ratio. Overall study outcomes, separate from this receptor: In validation, the model predicted progression to ophthalmopathy a median of around six months before onset, with roughly 68% sensitivity and almost 75% specificity. Most expanded thyroid clonotypes (frequency above 0.001) were also detected in blood, a finding suggesting that blood repertoires may reflect thyroid immune responses. Sample size was not statistically predetermined, and investigators were not blinded to group allocation. A model built on a 13 V-J signature distinguished ophthalmopathy from stable hyperthyroidism, reaching 87.88% sensitivity and about 81% specificity in cross-validation and 80%/75% in testing.

Amplification of TCR beta CDR3 regions was carried out from RNA transcripts. The TCR CDR3 was subjected to a first round of RT-PCR using the HTBI primer set and the Qiagen OneStep RT-PCR kit. Libraries were constructed in a second round of multiplex PCR, after which size selection and purification were performed. Paired-end sequencing of the libraries was performed with 100 bp reads on an Illumina HiSeq2000. As for the authors' bioinformatics: SOAPnuke was used to process the raw data, with reads discarded if the reads contained adapters or uncalled bases, had a mean Phred below 15, or lacked an exact constant-primer or identifier match. COPE v1.2.5 was used to merge high-quality paired reads, and clonotypes were defined as unique nucleotide sequences. MiTCR v1.1 was used to align clonotypes to the IMGT TRBV, TRBD and TRBJ reference segments. The analysis was restricted to V-J combinations with a frequency above 0.0001, which together covered just over 98% of the repertoires. A TCS score was defined as the ratio between F50 (clonal expansion) and ExV (chaos), using BLOSUM62-based TCRdist between CDR3 peptides within each V-J. Welch's t-statistics and random forest reduced several hundred V-J features to around 14, which were used in a naive Bayes classifier (R e1071). The public sequencing data were trimmed at Q25 with fastp and processed into clonotypes with MiXCR by TCRdb, which kept only in-frame beta chains. Every CDR3 protein is listed once, alongside the most common genes and DNA of its rows. These V and J calls originate from TCRdb's pipeline instead of the authors' own analysis. The sample records some 760,000 distinct CDR3 sequences, 14% of which are singletons. The ten largest clones capture 9.5% to 13% of the sample.

This clonotype appeared many times. This clone's antigen is unknown. Base qualities are not recorded, but no much larger clone differs from it by a single base. A patient counted as having stable Graves' hyperthyroidism if no progression to ophthalmopathy occurred over 18 months of follow-up. The hyperthyroidism patients were between 18 and 65 years old and newly diagnosed, with a disease duration of less than 2 months. The study excluded patients with uncontrolled infections, other autoimmune diseases, pregnancy or lactation. Diagnoses relied on clinical symptoms, serum thyroxine and TRAb, thyroid ultrasound and orbital computed tomography. Ficoll-Paque density gradient centrifugation was used to isolate PBMCs from 9.5 to 10 ml of fresh peripheral blood. Trizol reagent was used to extract total RNA, and RNA quality was then checked on an Agilent 2100 Bioanalyzer. The receptor comes from a woman aged 18 to 35 with Graves' hyperthyroidism. The sequenced sample consisted of blood.

The DNA sequence reads TGCAGTGCTAGTCTAGCGGGAGGTCGTTACACAGATACGCAGTATTTT. This encodes CSASLAGGRYTDTQYF. The rearranged segments are TRBV20-1 and TRBJ2-3, and 11 bases in between align with TRBD2. V and J are trimmed by 3 bases and 2 bases, and the gene matches miss 7 bases of the junction. The CDR3 holds 16 amino acids from the cysteine to the phenylalanine. The DNA shown is the 48-base CDR3, in frame from base 1. The germline V gene (reference sequence) provides CDR1 DFQATT and CDR2 SNEGSKA.